A single sample gave rise to the 17 T cell receptor beta chains below, sequenced in a study of T cell repertoires in cytomegalovirus infection. Their antigens are not known. In TCRdb, the reads were re-called with MiXCR into one record per CDR3 protein. The sample shows approximately 1,000,000 distinct CDR3 sequences, less than 35% of them seen only once. The material was cultured CD8+ T cells from PBMCs, obtained from culture after CMV antigen stimulation. The receptors stem from a human donor in good health (CMV status not recorded). Some clones in this sample may be carry-over from other donors' samples.

There are many counts of this clonotype. This chain joins TRBV7-6 and TRBJ1-1; D perhaps matches TRBD1 (6 bases). This CDR3 has 15 amino acids. V lost 3 bases to trimming and J lost 5 bases, with 16 bases between them. From germline, CDR1 is SGHVS and CDR2 FNYEAQ. In DNA, the CDR3 is TGTGCCAGCAGCTTCCCCGGGGGGCTAGTGACTGAAGCTTTCTTT. It yields the protein CASSFPGGLVTEAFF. The whole variable domain, remainder taken from reference TRBV7-6 and TRBJ1-1, is GAGVSQSPRYKVTKRGQDVALRCDPISGHVSLYWYRQALGQGPEFLTYFNYEAQQDKSGLPNDRFSAERPEGSISTLTIQRTEQRDSAMYRCASSFPGGLVTEAFFGQGTRLTVV.

This chain joins TRBV12-5 and TRBJ2-2, with D possibly TRBD1 on 6 matching bases. CDR1 is LGHNT, CDR2 FRNRAP, per germline. This CDR3 region has 15 residues. The V end was cut by 5 bases, the J end by 5 bases, with 15 bases between. Here the CDR3 DNA reads TGTGCTAGTGGTCCCGGCTGGGGGCGTACCGGGGAGCTGTTTTTT. It is translated as CASGPGWGRTGELFF.

The CDR3 region is CASSYSRLADYENIQYF. The CDR3 DNA is TGTGCCAGCAGTTACTCGAGGCTAGCGGACTATGAAAACATTCAGTACTTC. The chain uses TRBV6-6 and TRBJ2-4; TRBD2 agrees at 7 bases. The CDR3 spans 17 residues. The V gene end was trimmed by 0 bases and the J gene end by 5 bases; junction bases not matched to a gene: 10. Germline loops: CDR1 MNHNY, CDR2 SVGAGI (reference sequence).

To note about this clonotype: One end of the junction fails to match germline, which may point to a read error. The chain links TRBV4-1 to TRBJ1-1; D gene ambiguous. CDR1 and CDR2 (germline): MGHRA, YSYEKL. The CDR3 has 15 residues. This CDR3 is CASSLRALGNTDAFF. CDR3 bases: TGCGCCAGCAGCCTAAGAGCGTTGGGGAACACTGACGCTTTCTTT.

This clonotype was counted only a few times. Written as DNA, the CDR3 is TGTGCTAGTGGTTTGGCACAGCATCAGCCCCAGCATTTT. Translated, it gives CASGLAQHQPQHF. The V gene is TRBV12-5, the J gene TRBJ1-5; D uncertain. The CDR3 consists of 13 residues. CDR1 LGHNT and CDR2 FRNRAP come from the germline V gene. The V end lost 1 base, the J end lost 5 bases, and 6 bases lay between the germline ends.

The chain couples TRBV29-1 to TRBJ2-2; 8 nucleotides align to TRBD2. Trimming removed 5 bases from V and 3 bases from J; junction bases left unmatched: 11. CDR1 is SQVTM, CDR2 ANQGSEA, per germline. The length of the CDR3 is 16 residues. The CDR3 DNA reads as TGCAGCGTTAGGGACCCGGGAGGGGTGGACACCGGGGAGCTGTTTTTT. It codes for CSVRDPGGVDTGELFF.

The V gene is TRBV7-9, the J gene TRBJ2-2; D gene ambiguous. The CDR3 has 14 amino acids. The V end lost 7 bases, the J end lost 8 bases, and 17 bases lay between the germline ends. Germline values: CDR1 SEHNR, CDR2 FQNEAQ (reference sequence). CDR3 DNA: TGTGCCAGCAATAATCCGTCTCGGATGGGGGAGCTGTTTTTT. Amino acid sequence: CASNNPSRMGELFF.

This chain connects TRBV29-1 to TRBJ1-1; D unresolved. Germline V lookup: CDR1 SQVTM, CDR2 ANQGSEA. The V and J ends lost 5 bases and 1 base respectively, with 8 bases between them. The CDR3 extends over 12 amino acids. The DNA of the CDR3 is TGCAGCGTTCTATTGGAGAACACTGAAGCTTTCTTT. Protein: CSVLLENTEAFF.

V gene TRBV12-3 or TRBV12-4 combines with J gene TRBJ2-2; D gene uncertain. The CDR3 consists of 13 residues. V lost 4 bases to trimming and J lost 6 bases, with 9 bases between them. CDR3 sequence: CASSSPRSGELFF. The CDR3 DNA is TGTGCCAGCAGTTCACCTAGATCCGGGGAGCTGTTTTTT.

The chain carries TRBV7-9 and TRBJ2-6, with D possibly being TRBD2 (5 bases). Trimming removed 5 bases at V and 0 bases at J, with 20 bases between. This CDR3 has 19 residues. The germline V gene encodes CDR1 SEHNR and CDR2 FQNEAQ (reference sequence). The CDR3 coding sequence is TGTGCCAGCAGCCCGGCGTTGGTGGGAGACCCCTCTGGGGCCAACGTCCTGACTTTC. Translated: CASSPALVGDPSGANVLTF.

This clonotype was picked up a small number of times. V is TRBV6-5 and J is TRBJ2-5; 10 nucleotides agree with TRBD2. Germline trimming cut 3 bases from V and 4 bases from J; bases unmatched to any gene: 8. The CDR3 runs to 16 residues. Per germline, CDR1 MNHEY and CDR2 SVGAGI. CDR3: CASSYWSGGAGETQYF. The CDR3 bases are TGTGCCAGCAGTTATTGGAGCGGGGGGGCCGGAGAGACCCAGTACTTC.

The chain is built from TRBV27 and TRBJ1-5; D ambiguous. The CDR3 consists of 16 residues. CDR1 MNHEY and CDR2 SMNVEV come from the germline V gene (reference sequence). V was trimmed by 4 bases and J by 0 bases, leaving 13 bases between them. The CDR3: CASSYSHPGSNQPQHF. The CDR3 nucleotides read TGTGCCAGCAGTTACTCTCACCCAGGTAGCAATCAGCCCCAGCATTTT.

V is TRBV6-6 and J is TRBJ1-2; the D is unclear. CDR3 length: 14 residues. The germline CDR1 and CDR2 sequences are MNHNY and SVGAGI (reference sequence). Between the trimmed V and J ends, which lost 4 bases and 1 base, there was a span of 10 bases. The CDR3 coding sequence is TGTGCCAGCAGTTCAAGGACGGATAACTATGGCTACACCTTC. Protein sequence: CASSSRTDNYGYTF.

The chain combines TRBV25-1 with TRBJ1-5, with TRBD1 matching over 8 bases. There are 14 residues in the CDR3. The germline V gene encodes CDR1 MGHDK and CDR2 SYGVNS. After removal of 8 bases from V and 0 bases from J, the junction contained 3 bases not matched to a gene. CDR3 DNA: TGTGCCAGCGGGGGGACAGGTAGCAATCAGCCCCAGCATTTT. Amino acid sequence: CASGGTGSNQPQHF.

The chain's CDR3 is CSVEDLLKGRLGEQYF. The CDR3 DNA follows: TGCAGCGTTGAAGATCTTTTGAAGGGGAGGCTAGGGGAGCAGTACTTC. V usage is TRBV29-1 and J usage is TRBJ2-7; a possible D gene is TRBD2 (6 bases). Germline CDR1 reads SQVTM; CDR2 reads ANQGSEA. Trimming shortened V by 0 bases and J by 7 bases, and 22 bases separated the two germline ends. This CDR3 comprises 16 residues.

In this sample, this clonotype turned up a few times. The gene calls are TRBV11-2 and TRBJ2-1, with TRBD2 identical over 10 bases. Germline CDR1 and CDR2: SGHAT and FQNNGV. This CDR3 spans 16 amino acids. The V segment lost 0 bases and the J segment 6 bases; nucleotides outside the gene matches: 5. The CDR3 DNA sequence: TGTGCCAGCAGCTTAGACGTAGCGGGGGGCCGCAATGAGCAGTTCTTC. Residues: CASSLDVAGGRNEQFF.

The chain joins TRBV9 to TRBJ2-1; D uncertain. Germline V gives CDR1 SGDLS, CDR2 YYNGEE. Deletions cut 0 bases from V and 5 bases from J, with 12 bases between. The CDR3 consists of 15 residues. The CDR3 coding sequence is TGTGCCAGCAGCGTAGATGGCAGGTTAAACAATGAGCAGTTCTTC. Amino acid sequence: CASSVDGRLNNEQFF.